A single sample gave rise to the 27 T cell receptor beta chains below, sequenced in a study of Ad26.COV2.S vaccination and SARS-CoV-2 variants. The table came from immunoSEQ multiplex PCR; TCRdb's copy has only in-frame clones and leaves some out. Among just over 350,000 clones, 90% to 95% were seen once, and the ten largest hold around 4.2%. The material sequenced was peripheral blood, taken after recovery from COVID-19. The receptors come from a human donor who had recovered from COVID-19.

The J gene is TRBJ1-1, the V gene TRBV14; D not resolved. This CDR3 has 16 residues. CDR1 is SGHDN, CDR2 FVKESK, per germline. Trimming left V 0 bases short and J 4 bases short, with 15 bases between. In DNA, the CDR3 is TGTGCCAGCAGCCAAGATCTGTTAGGAGGCGGCACTGAAGCTTTCTTT. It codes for CASSQDLLGGGTEAFF.

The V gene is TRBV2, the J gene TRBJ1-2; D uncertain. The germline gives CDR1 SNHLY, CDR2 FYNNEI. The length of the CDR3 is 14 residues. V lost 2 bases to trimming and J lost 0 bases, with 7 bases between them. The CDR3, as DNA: TGTGCCAGCAGTGAAATACAGACTAACTATGGCTACACCTTC. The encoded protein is CASSEIQTNYGYTF.

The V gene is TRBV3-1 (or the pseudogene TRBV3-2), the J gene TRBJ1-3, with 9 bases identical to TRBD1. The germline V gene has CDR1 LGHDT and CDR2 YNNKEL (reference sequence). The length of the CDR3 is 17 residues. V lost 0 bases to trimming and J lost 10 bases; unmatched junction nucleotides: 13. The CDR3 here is CASSQDWADRGTVTIYF. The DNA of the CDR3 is TGTGCCAGCAGCCAAGATTGGGCGGACAGGGGTACAGTAACCATATATTTT.

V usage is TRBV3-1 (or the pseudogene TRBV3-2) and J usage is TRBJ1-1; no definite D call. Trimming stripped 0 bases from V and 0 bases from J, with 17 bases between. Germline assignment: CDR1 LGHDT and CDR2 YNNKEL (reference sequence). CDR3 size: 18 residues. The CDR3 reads CASSQDLLMEYLNTEAFF. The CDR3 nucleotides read TGTGCCAGCAGCCAAGATCTTCTTATGGAGTACTTGAACACTGAAGCTTTCTTT.

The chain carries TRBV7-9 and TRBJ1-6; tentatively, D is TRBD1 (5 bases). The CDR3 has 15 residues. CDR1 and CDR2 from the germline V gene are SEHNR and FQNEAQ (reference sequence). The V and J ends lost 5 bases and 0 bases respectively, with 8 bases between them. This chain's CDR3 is CASSPGSSYNSPLHF. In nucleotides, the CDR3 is TGTGCCAGCAGCCCAGGGAGCTCCTATAATTCACCCCTCCACTTT.

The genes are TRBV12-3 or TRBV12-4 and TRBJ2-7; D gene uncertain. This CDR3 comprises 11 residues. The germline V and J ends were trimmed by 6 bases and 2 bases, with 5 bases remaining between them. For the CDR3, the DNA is TGTGCCAGCAGGATGACCTACGAGCAGTACTTC. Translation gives CASRMTYEQYF.

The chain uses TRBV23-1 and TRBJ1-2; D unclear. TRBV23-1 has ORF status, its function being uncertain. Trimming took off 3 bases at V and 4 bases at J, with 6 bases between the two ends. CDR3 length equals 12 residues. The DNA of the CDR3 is TGCGCCAGCAGTCACAGATCCTATGGCTACACCTTC. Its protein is CASSHRSYGYTF.

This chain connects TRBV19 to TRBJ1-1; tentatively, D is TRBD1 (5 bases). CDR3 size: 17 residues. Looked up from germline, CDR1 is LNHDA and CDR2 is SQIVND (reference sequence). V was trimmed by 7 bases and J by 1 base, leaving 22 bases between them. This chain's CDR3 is CASNYGTGYGSNTEAFF. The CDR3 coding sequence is TGTGCCAGTAACTACGGCACAGGATACGGTTCGAACACTGAAGCTTTCTTT.

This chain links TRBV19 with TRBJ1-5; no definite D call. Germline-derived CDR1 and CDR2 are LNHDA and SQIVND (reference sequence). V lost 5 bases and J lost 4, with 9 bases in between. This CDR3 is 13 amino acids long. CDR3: CASSAQTNQPQHF. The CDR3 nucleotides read TGTGCCAGTAGTGCCCAGACGAATCAGCCCCAGCATTTT.

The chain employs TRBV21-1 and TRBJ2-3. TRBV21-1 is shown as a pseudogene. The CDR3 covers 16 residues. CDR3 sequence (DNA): TGTGCCAGCAGCAAAGGGCGCTGTTGTCCGCCAGATACGCAGTATTTT. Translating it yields CASSKGRCCPPDTQYF.

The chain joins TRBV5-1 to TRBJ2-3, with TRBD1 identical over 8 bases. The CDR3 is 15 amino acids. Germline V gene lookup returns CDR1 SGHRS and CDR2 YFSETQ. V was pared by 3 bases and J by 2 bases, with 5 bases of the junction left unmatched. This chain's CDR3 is CASSSSGQVTDTQYF. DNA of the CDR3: TGCGCCAGCAGCTCCTCGGGACAGGTCACAGATACGCAGTATTTT.

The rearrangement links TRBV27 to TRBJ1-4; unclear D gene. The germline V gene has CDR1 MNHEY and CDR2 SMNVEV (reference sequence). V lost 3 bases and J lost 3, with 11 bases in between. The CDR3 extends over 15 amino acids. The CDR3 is CASSFLTDANEKLFF. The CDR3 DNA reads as TGTGCCAGCAGTTTCCTAACAGACGCTAATGAAAAACTGTTTTTT.

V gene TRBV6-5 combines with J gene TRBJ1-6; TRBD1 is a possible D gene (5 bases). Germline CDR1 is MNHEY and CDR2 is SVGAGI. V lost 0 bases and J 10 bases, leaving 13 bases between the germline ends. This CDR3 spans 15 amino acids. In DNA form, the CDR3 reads TGTGCCAGCAGTTACTCTTCGACAGTAGGGTCACCCCTCCACTTT. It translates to CASSYSSTVGSPLHF.

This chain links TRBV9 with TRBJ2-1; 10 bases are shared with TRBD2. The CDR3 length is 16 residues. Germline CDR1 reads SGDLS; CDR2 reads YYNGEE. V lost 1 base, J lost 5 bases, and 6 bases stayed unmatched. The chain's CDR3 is CASSVWASGGNNEQFF. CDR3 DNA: TGTGCCAGCAGCGTATGGGCTAGCGGGGGAAACAATGAGCAGTTCTTC. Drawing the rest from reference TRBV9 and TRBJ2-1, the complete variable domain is DSGVTQTPKHLITATGQRVTLRCSPRSGDLSVYWYQQSLDQGLQFLIQYYNGEERAKGNILERFSAQQFPDLHSELNLSSLELGDSALYFCASSVWASGGNNEQFFGPGTRLTVL.

The CDR3 region is CASSLPRHVNEKLFF. Written as DNA, the CDR3 is TGTGCCAGCAGTCTTCCCCGACACGTTAATGAAAAACTGTTTTTT. This chain joins TRBV6-5 and TRBJ1-4; no clear D. This CDR3 region has 15 residues. V shed 5 bases and J shed 4 bases, with 14 bases lying between them. CDR1 is MNHEY and CDR2 is SVGAGI in the germline V gene.

Written as DNA, the CDR3 is TGTGCCAGTAGCCCTAGGGAGCGGGGTTTCTCTGGAAACACCATATATTTT. Translating it yields CASSPRERGFSGNTIYF. The chain uses TRBV19 and TRBJ1-3; D is unresolved. The CDR3 is made up of 17 amino acids. The V gene's germline CDR1 is LNHDA and CDR2 SQIVND (reference sequence). V was cut by 6 bases and J by 0 bases, with 18 bases left in between.

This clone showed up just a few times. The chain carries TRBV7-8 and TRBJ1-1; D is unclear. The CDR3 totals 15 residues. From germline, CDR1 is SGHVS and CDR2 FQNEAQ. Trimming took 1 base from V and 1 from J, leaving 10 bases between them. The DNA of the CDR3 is TGTGCCAGCAGCTTAGGGGGTGGGAGGAACACTGAAGCTTTCTTT. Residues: CASSLGGGRNTEAFF.

Here the CDR3 reads CASSSLTLTDSPLHF. The DNA of the CDR3 is TGTGCCAGCAGCTCGCTGACCCTAACCGATTCACCCCTCCACTTT. The genes are TRBV11-2 and TRBJ1-6; no clear D. The V end lost 4 bases, the J end lost 8 bases, and 15 bases lay between the germline ends. The germline V gene encodes CDR1 SGHAT and CDR2 FQNNGV. The CDR3 length is 15 residues.

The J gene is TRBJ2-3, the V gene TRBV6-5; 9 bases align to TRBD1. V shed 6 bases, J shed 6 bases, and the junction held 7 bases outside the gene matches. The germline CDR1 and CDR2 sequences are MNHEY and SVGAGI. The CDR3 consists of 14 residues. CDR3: CASSRDRVMDTQYF. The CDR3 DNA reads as TGTGCCAGCAGCCGGGACAGGGTGATGGATACGCAGTATTTT.

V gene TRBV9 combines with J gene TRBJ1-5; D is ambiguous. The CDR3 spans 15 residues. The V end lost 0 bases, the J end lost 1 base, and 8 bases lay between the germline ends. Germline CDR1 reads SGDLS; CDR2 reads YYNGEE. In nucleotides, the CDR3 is TGTGCCAGCAGCGTAGGACTCTCGAGCAATCAGCCCCAGCATTTT. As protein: CASSVGLSSNQPQHF.

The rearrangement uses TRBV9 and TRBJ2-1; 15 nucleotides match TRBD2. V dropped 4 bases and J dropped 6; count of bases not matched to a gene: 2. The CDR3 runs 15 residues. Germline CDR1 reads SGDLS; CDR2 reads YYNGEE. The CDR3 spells CASSLGLAGGNEQFF. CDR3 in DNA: TGTGCCAGCAGCTTGGGACTAGCGGGGGGCAATGAGCAGTTCTTC.

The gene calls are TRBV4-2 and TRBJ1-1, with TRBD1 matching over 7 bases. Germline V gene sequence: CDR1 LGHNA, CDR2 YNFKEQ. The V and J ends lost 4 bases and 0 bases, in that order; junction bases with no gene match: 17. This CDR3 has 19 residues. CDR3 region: CASSLSQGTEGQLNTEAFF. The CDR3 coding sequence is TGTGCCAGCAGCCTCTCACAGGGGACAGAAGGACAGTTGAACACTGAAGCTTTCTTT.

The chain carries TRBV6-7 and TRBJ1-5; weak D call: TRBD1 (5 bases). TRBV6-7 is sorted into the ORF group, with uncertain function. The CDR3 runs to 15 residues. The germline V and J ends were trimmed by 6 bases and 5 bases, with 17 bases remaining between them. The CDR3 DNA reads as TGTGCCAGCAGCCCCGGGAAAGGGGTTTATCAGCCCCAGCATTTT. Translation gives CASSPGKGVYQPQHF.

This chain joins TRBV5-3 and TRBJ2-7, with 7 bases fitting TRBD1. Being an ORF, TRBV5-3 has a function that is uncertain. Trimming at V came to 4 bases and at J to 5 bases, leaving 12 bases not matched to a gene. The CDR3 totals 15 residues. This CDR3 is CARSRRTGKIHEQYF. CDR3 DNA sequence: TGTGCCAGAAGCCGTAGGACAGGTAAAATCCACGAGCAGTACTTC.

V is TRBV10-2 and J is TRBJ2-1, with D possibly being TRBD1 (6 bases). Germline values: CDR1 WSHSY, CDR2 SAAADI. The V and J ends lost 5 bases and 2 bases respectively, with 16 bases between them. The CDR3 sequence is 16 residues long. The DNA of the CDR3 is TGCGCCAGCAGTCCCCTCCCTGGGGACACCTACAATGAGCAGTTCTTC. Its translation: CASSPLPGDTYNEQFF.

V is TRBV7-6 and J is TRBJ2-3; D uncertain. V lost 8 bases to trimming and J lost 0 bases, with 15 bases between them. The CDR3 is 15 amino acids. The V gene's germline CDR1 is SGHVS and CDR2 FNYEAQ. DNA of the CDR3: TGTGCCAGCGCATCCCGACGGTCTAGCACAGATACGCAGTATTTT. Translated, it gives CASASRRSSTDTQYF.

The CDR3 region is CASSTGFYGYTF. The DNA of the CDR3 is TGTGCCAGCAGCACAGGGTTCTATGGCTACACCTTC. The chain has TRBV12-3 or TRBV12-4 and TRBJ1-2; possible D gene TRBD1, 6 bases. V lost 6 bases and J 4 bases, leaving 9 bases between the germline ends. The CDR3 has 12 amino acids.